These 2 T cell receptor beta chains share one sample of origin, sequenced in a study of blood T cell repertoires in COVID-19. Using immunoSEQ multiplex PCR, the repertoire was profiled, and TCRdb retains in-frame clones only, with some absent. The sample comprises under 250,000 clones, approximately 82% of which are singletons, and roughly 10% rests with the top ten. The sample comprised peripheral blood. The source of these receptors is a man aged 45 to 65 with active or convalescent COVID-19.

The chain combines TRBV7-9 with TRBJ2-1; D perhaps matches TRBD1 (6 bases). The germline V gene encodes CDR1 SEHNR and CDR2 FQNEAQ (reference sequence). V was clipped by 5 bases and J by 15 bases, with 14 bases between them. The CDR3 runs 11 residues. CDR3 amino acids: CASSPQQGLFF. Here the CDR3 DNA reads TGTGCCAGCAGCCCACAACAGGGTTTGTTCTTC.

This clone was detected only a few times. The rearrangement joins TRBV6-5 to TRBJ1-4; D is perhaps TRBD1 (6 bases). CDR1 is MNHEY and CDR2 is SVGAGI in the germline V gene. The V end lost 4 bases, the J end lost 5 bases, and 11 bases lay between the germline ends. The CDR3 is 14 residues long. The CDR3 nucleotides read TGTGCCAGCAGTTCCCGACAGGCAAATGAAAAACTGTTTTTT. This gives the protein CASSSRQANEKLFF.